This entry describes one T cell receptor (beta chain). This sample is drawn from a study of blood T cells in healthy people across ages. This CDR3 has 14 amino acids. Germline assignment: CDR1 LGHNA and CDR2 YNFKEQ. A sample-barcoded 5' primer and a J-beta primer mix were used in a second PCR of about 6 to 11 cycles. TCRdb used MiXCR to reprocess the 5' RACE reads, holding one entry per CDR3 protein. The data hold 600,000 to 1,000,000 distinct CDR3 sequences, with 20% to 30% observed a single time. These same data were also listed under a study on T cells of mothers and their children.

The clonotype comes from a boy younger than 18 in good health. The chain combines TRBV4-2 with TRBJ2-1; D gene unclear. With the DNA end fitting TRBJ2-5 better, the J assignment may be wrong. Sequences were obtained from blood. The CDR3 protein is CASSQVGQVETQYF. The CDR3 nucleotides are TGTGCCAGCAGCCAAGTAGGGCAGGTAGAGACCCAGTACTTC.